These 17 T cell receptor beta chains share one sample of origin, sequenced in a study of blood T cell repertoires in COVID-19. Some clones are missing from TCRdb's copy, which holds only in-frame ones; the method was immunoSEQ multiplex PCR. Of some 170,000 clones listed, 82% are singletons. The sequencing sample was made of peripheral blood. These receptors were collected from a woman between 65 and 79 years old with acute or convalescent COVID-19.

This clone was detected once. The gene calls are TRBV5-1 and TRBJ2-2, with D maybe TRBD2 (6 bases). V lost 5 bases and J lost 0, with 8 bases in between. This CDR3 has 14 residues. Germline V gives CDR1 SGHRS, CDR2 YFSETQ. The CDR3 DNA reads as TGCGCCAGCAGAGGAGGGTCGAACACCGGGGAGCTGTTTTTT. The encoded protein is CASRGGSNTGELFF.

Only a few counts were recorded for this clone. The V call is TRBV7-3, the J call TRBJ1-1; D is uncertain. The germline CDR1 and CDR2 sequences are SGHTA and FQGTGA. The length of the CDR3 is 14 residues. V lost 5 bases and J 3 bases, leaving 13 bases between the germline ends. The CDR3 sequence: CASSQRTGDTEAFF. CDR3 DNA: TGTGCCAGCAGCCAGAGGACCGGGGACACTGAAGCTTTCTTT.

V is TRBV6-5 and J is TRBJ2-7; a weak D match, TRBD2 (7 bases). Germline CDR1 is MNHEY and CDR2 is SVGAGI. Trimming took 11 bases from V and 0 from J, leaving 14 bases between them. The CDR3 sequence is 13 residues long. DNA of the CDR3: TGTGCCGTCGCGGCGGGGGCCTCCTACGAGCAGTACTTC. Protein product: CAVAAGASYEQYF.

This chain connects TRBV28 to TRBJ1-5; D is perhaps TRBD1 (6 bases). V lost 8 bases, J lost 3 bases, and 20 bases lay in between. The CDR3 has 16 amino acids. Germline V lookup: CDR1 MDHEN, CDR2 SYDVKM. Here the CDR3 DNA reads TGTGCCAGCCGCCCTCACAGGGAGAGGGACAATCAGCCCCAGCATTTT. Translation: CASRPHRERDNQPQHF.

This sequence joins TRBV20-1 and TRBJ1-2, with no clear D. This CDR3 has 11 amino acids. V lost 0 bases, J lost 8 bases, and 7 bases lay in between. CDR1 is DFQATT and CDR2 is SNEGSKA in the germline V gene (reference sequence). The CDR3 coding sequence is TGCAGTGCTAGAGATCTATTGGGCTACACCTTC. This encodes CSARDLLGYTF.

V is TRBV19 and J is TRBJ2-2; the D is unclear. V lost 1 base to trimming and J lost 0 bases, with 9 bases between them. This CDR3 has 16 amino acids. CDR1 and CDR2 (germline): LNHDA, SQIVND (reference sequence). The CDR3 region has the DNA TGTGCCAGTAGTATAGGGGCAATCGCGAACACCGGGGAGCTGTTTTTT. Its protein is CASSIGAIANTGELFF.

The V and J genes are TRBV19 and TRBJ2-2; D may be TRBD2 (6 bases). Germline assignment: CDR1 LNHDA and CDR2 SQIVND (reference sequence). V was trimmed by 11 bases and J by 3 bases, leaving 16 bases between them. The CDR3 consists of 14 residues. The CDR3 loop reads CASRRRADTGELFF. In nucleotides, the CDR3 is TGTGCCTCCAGGCGGAGGGCGGACACCGGGGAGCTGTTTTTT. The full variable domain, completed using reference TRBV19 and TRBJ2-2, is DGGITQSPKYLFRKEGQNVTLSCEQNLNHDAMYWYRQDPGQGLRLIYYSQIVNDFQKGDIAEGYSVSREKKESFPLTVTSAQKNPTAFYLCASRRRADTGELFFGEGSRLTVL.

This chain joins TRBV29-1 and TRBJ2-3, with 8 bases identical to TRBD1. With 3 bases clipped from V and 0 bases from J, the junction kept 2 bases outside the gene matches. The CDR3 spans 14 residues. Germline V gene sequence: CDR1 SQVTM, CDR2 ANQGSEA. CDR3 sequence (DNA): TGCAGCGTTGAGAGACAGGGGAGCACAGATACGCAGTATTTT. It translates to CSVERQGSTDTQYF.

The chain recombines TRBV11-1 with TRBJ2-2; TRBD2 might be the D (6 bases). The CDR3 spans 13 residues. Per the germline V gene, CDR1 is SGHAT and CDR2 is FQDESV (reference sequence). V was pared by 5 bases and J by 7 bases, with 11 bases between. The chain's CDR3 is CASSTRRDGELFF. The CDR3 region has the DNA TGTGCCAGCAGCACAAGGAGGGACGGGGAGCTGTTTTTT.

The chain joins TRBV18 to TRBJ2-5; perhaps TRBD1 as D (6 bases). The germline V gene encodes CDR1 KGHSH and CDR2 LQKENI. CDR3 size: 15 residues. Trimming cost V 3 bases and J 2 bases, with 13 bases left between them. CDR3 nucleotides: TGTGCCAGCTCACCCCTAACAGGGCGGCAAGAGACCCAGTACTTC. This encodes CASSPLTGRQETQYF.

The chain combines TRBV5-1 with TRBJ2-1; 9 bases fit TRBD1. Per the germline V gene, CDR1 is SGHRS and CDR2 is YFSETQ. V lost 3 bases, J lost 4 bases, and 5 bases stayed unmatched. This CDR3 has 15 amino acids. The CDR3 protein is CASSSPGQGYNEQFF. CDR3 DNA: TGCGCCAGCAGCTCTCCGGGACAGGGTTACAATGAGCAGTTCTTC.

This chain uses TRBV6-5 with TRBJ2-1, with 14 bases identical to TRBD2. CDR1 is MNHEY, CDR2 SVGAGI, per germline. The trim removed 7 bases at V and 5 bases at J, leaving 4 bases unmatched. The CDR3 contains 15 residues. CDR3 nucleotides: TGTGCCAGCACGTTGGGACTAGCGGGGGACAATGAGCAGTTCTTC. Protein product: CASTLGLAGDNEQFF.

V and J are TRBV19 and TRBJ1-4; no clear D. V was cut by 3 bases and J by 5 bases, with 13 bases left in between. Germline V gene sequence: CDR1 LNHDA, CDR2 SQIVND (reference sequence). There are 15 residues in the CDR3. The DNA for the CDR3 is TGTGCCAGTAGTATTAGGACTGTCGAGAATGAAAAACTGTTTTTT. It codes for CASSIRTVENEKLFF.

The V and J genes are TRBV6-2 or TRBV6-3 and TRBJ1-5; tentatively, D is TRBD1 (6 bases). CDR3 length equals 17 residues. The V and J ends lost 0 bases and 4 bases respectively, with 16 bases between them. Looked up from germline, CDR1 is MNHEY and CDR2 is SVGEGT. The CDR3 DNA reads as TGTGCCAGCAGTTACTCCTCGTCCGGACAGACGAATCAGCCCCAGCATTTT. Its protein is CASSYSSSGQTNQPQHF.

In this sample, this clone turned up a few times. V usage is TRBV7-2 and J usage is TRBJ2-7, with 7 bases fitting TRBD1. CDR1 is SGHTA, CDR2 FQGNSA, per germline. The CDR3 has 14 amino acids. The J segment lost 5 bases and the V segment lost 7 bases, leaving 11 bases of the junction unmatched. Here the CDR3 DNA reads TGTGCCAGCACCCCCGACAGGGATAGAAACGAGCAGTACTTC. Its translation: CASTPDRDRNEQYF.

The chain couples TRBV27 to TRBJ1-1, with no clear D. This CDR3 spans 19 amino acids. The V gene's germline CDR1 is MNHEY and CDR2 SMNVEV (reference sequence). Trimming left V 7 bases short and J 4 bases short, with 31 bases between. CDR3 sequence: CASKPYGKVSMRQTTEAFF. The CDR3 bases are TGTGCCAGCAAGCCGTACGGGAAGGTGAGTATGAGGCAGACCACTGAAGCTTTCTTT.

The table lists this clone with a few counts. The V call is TRBV11-1, the J call TRBJ2-2; 9 positions agree with TRBD1. The CDR3 has 15 amino acids. After removal of 8 bases from V and 3 bases from J, the junction contained 7 bases not matched to a gene. Germline CDR1 SGHAT, CDR2 FQDESV (reference sequence). The CDR3 DNA sequence: TGTGCCAGCCGGATGGACAGGGGCCACACCGGGGAGCTGTTTTTT. Its translation is CASRMDRGHTGELFF.